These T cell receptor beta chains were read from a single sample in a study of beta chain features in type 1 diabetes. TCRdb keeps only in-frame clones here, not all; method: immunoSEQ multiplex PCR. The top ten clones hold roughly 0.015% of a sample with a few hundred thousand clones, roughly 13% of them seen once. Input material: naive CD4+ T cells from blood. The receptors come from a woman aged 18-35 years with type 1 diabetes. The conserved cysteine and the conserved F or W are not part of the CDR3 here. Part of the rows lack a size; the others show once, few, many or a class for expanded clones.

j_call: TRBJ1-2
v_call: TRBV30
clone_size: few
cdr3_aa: AWSHTGKGYT

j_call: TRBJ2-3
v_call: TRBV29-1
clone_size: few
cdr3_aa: SDRTGRADTQY

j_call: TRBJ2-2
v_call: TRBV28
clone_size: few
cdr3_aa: ASLDSRSPGELF

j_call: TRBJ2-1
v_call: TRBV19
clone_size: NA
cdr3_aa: ASSDGSGIISYNEQF

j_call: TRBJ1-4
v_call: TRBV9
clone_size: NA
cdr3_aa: ASSVDNGEKLF

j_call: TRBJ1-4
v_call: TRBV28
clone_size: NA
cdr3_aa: ASSSTGQGHEKLF

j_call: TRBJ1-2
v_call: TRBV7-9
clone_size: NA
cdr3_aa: ASSRTGAVGYT

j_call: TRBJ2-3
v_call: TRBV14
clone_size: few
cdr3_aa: ASSSSYLSGRVNTQY

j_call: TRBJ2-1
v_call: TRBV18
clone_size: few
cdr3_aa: ASSLDRGLYNEQF

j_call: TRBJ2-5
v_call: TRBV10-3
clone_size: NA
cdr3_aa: AIRENSGPQETQY

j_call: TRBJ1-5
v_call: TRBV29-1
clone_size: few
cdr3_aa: SVVTGGWNQPQH

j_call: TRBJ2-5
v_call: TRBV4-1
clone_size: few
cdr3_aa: ASSQGRARGRGETQY

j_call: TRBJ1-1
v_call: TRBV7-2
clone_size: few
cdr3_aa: ASSLRQSSTAVAF

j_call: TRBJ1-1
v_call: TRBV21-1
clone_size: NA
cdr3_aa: ASRTRDSEMNTEAF

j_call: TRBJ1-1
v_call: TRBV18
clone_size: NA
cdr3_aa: ASLGAIQGTEAF

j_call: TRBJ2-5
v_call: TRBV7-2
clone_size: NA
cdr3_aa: ASLGGFSETQY

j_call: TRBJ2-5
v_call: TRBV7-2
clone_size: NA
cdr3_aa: ASSLWPGETQY

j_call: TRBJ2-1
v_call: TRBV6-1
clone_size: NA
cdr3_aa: ASSPSRSSYNEQF

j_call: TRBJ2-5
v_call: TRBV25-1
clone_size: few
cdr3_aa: ASSEFGAVRGETQY

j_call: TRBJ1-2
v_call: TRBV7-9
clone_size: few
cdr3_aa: ASSLGQSYGYT

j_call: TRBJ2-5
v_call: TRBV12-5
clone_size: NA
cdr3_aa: ASGFGGETQY

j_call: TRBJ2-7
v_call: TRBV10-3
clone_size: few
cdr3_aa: AISEMRYEQY

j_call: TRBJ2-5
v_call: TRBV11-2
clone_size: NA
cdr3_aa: ASSSISAGETQY

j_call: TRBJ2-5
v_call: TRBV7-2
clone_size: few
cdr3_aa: ASSLAIGGGQETQY

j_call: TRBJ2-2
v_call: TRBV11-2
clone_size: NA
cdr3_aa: ASSSLQGGGELF

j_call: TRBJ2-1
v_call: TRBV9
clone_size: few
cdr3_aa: ASSARGGQQASYNEQF

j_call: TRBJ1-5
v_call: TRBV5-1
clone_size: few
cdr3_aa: ASSLGTGRQPQH

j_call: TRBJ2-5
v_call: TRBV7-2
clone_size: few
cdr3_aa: ASSLVFQETQY

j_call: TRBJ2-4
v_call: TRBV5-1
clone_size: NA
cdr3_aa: ASSLVGQAPHAKNIQY

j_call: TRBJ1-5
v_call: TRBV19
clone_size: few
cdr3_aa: ASSTATGRGSPQH

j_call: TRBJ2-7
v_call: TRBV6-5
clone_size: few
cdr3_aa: ASSYSLQGREQY

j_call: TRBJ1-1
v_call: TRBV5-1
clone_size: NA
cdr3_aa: ASSGQGGNTEAF

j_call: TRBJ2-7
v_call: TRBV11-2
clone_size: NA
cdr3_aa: ASSSTTLREGLIHEQY

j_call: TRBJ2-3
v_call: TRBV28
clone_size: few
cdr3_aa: ASSSSGQVGDTQY

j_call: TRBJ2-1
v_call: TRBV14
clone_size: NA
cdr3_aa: ASSPLAVPEQF

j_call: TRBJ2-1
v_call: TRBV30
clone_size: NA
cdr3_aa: AWSSGGSYNEQF

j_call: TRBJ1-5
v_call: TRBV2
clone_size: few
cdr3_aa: ASSYALAPQH

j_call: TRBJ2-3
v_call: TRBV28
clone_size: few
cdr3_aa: ASSLGGWDTQY

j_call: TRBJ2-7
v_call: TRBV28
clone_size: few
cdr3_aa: ASVSTGTGGNRY

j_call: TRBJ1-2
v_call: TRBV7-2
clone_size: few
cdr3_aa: ASEEGIGYGYT

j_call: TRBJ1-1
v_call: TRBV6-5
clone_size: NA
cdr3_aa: ASSTLTGLNTEAF

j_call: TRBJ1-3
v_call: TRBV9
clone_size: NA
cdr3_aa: ASSAHRGDSGNTIY

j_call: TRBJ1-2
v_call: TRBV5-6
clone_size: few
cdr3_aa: ASRRAQGIYGYT

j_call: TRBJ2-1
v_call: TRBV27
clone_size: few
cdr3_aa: ASSPRPLGYYNEQF

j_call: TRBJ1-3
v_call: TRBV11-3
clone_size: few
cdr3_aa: ASSLGARSGNTIY

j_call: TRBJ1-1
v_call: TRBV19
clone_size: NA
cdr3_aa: ASSIIRGTGAF

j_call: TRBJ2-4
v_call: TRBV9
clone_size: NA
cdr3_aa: ASSVEGQAKAKNIQY

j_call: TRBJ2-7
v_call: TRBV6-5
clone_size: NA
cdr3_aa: ASSYETATGRNEQY

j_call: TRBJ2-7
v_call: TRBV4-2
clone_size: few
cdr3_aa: ASSQGLARGRSYEQY

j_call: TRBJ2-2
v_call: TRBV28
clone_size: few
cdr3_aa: ASSSANTGELF

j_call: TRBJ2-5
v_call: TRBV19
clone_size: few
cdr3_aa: ASSIGLPGLQETQY

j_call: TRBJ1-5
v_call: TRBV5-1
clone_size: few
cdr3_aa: ASSLEGAWYQPQH

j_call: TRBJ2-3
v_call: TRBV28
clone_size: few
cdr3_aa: ASSLATDTQY

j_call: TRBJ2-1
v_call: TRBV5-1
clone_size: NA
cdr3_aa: ASSLVPLAGGYNEQF